Sequencing of this T cell receptor (beta chain) was carried out in a study of beta chain features in type 1 diabetes. Study-level results: Significant though moderate, a shortening of TCRB CDR3s appeared in all four CD4+ subsets of Type 1 diabetes patients.

Cell sorting via CD45RO/CCR7/CD25/CD127/CD95/CD27 was performed to obtain CD4+ naive, central memory, regulatory and stem cell-like memory cells. J lost 6 bases, V lost 5 bases, and 15 bases had no gene match. Per germline, CDR1 SGHTA and CDR2 FQGNSA. The CDR3 length is 16 residues. About this clone: Antigen unknown.

Every bit of the isolated RNA underwent reverse transcription, so sequencing read expressed TCRB transcripts. Regulatory, naive and central memory T cell samples averaged approximately 3.9 million reads. Some clones are missing from TCRdb's copy, which holds only in-frame ones; the method was immunoSEQ multiplex PCR. The sample carries over 650,000 clones, over 13% recorded once. The rearrangement links TRBV7-2 to TRBJ2-7; 8 bases agree with TRBD2. Sequenced input: naive CD4+ T cells from blood. This clonotype was obtained from a young man with type 1 diabetes. The CDR3 sequence: CASSPTRSGSRGEQYF. The CDR3 region has the DNA TGTGCCAGCAGCCCCACGAGGAGCGGGAGTCGCGGCGAGCAGTACTTC.